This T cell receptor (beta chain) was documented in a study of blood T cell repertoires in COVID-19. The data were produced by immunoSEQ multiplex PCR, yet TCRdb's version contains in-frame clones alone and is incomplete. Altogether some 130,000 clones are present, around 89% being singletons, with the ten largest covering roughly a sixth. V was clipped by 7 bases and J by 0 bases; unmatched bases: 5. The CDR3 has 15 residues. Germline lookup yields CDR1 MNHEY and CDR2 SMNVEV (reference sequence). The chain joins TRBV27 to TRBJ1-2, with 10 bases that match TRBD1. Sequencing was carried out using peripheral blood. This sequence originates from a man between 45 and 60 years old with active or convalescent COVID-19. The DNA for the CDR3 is TGTGCCAGCAAACAGACAGGGGGCACTAACTATGGCTACACCTTC. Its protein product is CASKQTGGTNYGYTF.